This passage covers 2 T cell receptor beta chains from one sample sequenced in a study of T cell responses to AZD1222 COVID-19 vaccine. The data were produced by immunoSEQ multiplex PCR, yet TCRdb's version contains in-frame clones alone and is incomplete. The data show roughly 90,000 clones, with 85% to 90% seen just once and 2.5% held by the top ten. The source was peripheral blood, collected 28 days after the second AZD1222 dose. The origin of the receptors is an adult who received the AZD1222 COVID-19 vaccine.

J is TRBJ2-7 and V is TRBV5-5; tentatively, D is TRBD1 (6 bases). The CDR3 loop spans 15 amino acids. Germline lookup yields CDR1 SGHKS and CDR2 YYEKEE (reference sequence). The V gene lost 3 bases and the J gene lost 0 bases, with 13 bases spanning the gap. CDR3 in DNA: TGTGCCAGCAGCTCCTTGGGGGCTACCTCCTACGAGCAGTACTTC. It specifies CASSSLGATSYEQYF.

This clone was seen only once. The chain employs TRBV24-1 and TRBJ2-2; TRBD2 aligns across 13 bases. Losses at the gene ends were 3 bases for V and 5 bases for J; bases not matched to a gene: 8. This CDR3 has 18 amino acids. Germline V gives CDR1 KGHDR, CDR2 SFDVKD. The CDR3 bases are TGTGCCACCAGTGATGCCCGGACTAGCGGGAGCGGGACCGGGGAGCTGTTTTTT. Protein sequence: CATSDARTSGSGTGELFF.